Below, 7 T cell receptor beta chains from the same sample are listed, as sequenced in a study of T-cell memory formation after mild COVID-19. One entry per CDR3 protein results from TCRdb running MiXCR on the 5' RACE reads. The sample has about 340,000 distinct CDR3 sequences, over 10% seen once. Material: PBMCs or a T cell subset sorted from them (not recorded which). Receptors were obtained from a man aged 18 to 30 who had mild COVID-19 (a few samples of this study predate the infection). Cell type and time point are not known.

The sample holds many counts of this clonotype. The chain joins TRBV5-5 to TRBJ2-3; D is uncertain. V shed 4 bases and J shed 4 bases, with 10 bases lying between them. The CDR3 is 13 residues long. Germline V CDR1 and CDR2: SGHKS, YYEKEE (reference sequence). CDR3 coding DNA: TGTGCCAGCAGCCCGGAGTGGGCAGATACGCAGTATTTT. The encoded protein is CASSPEWADTQYF.

This clonotype was counted a few times. CDR3 sequence: CASNRQGPTDTQYF. The CDR3 nucleotides read TGTGCCAGCAACCGACAGGGCCCAACAGATACGCAGTATTTT. V gene TRBV7-9 combines with J gene TRBJ2-3, with 7 bases fitting TRBD1. This CDR3 is built from 14 residues. Germline-derived CDR1 and CDR2 are SEHNR and FQNEAQ (reference sequence). Trimming took 7 bases from V and 3 from J; bases not matched to a gene: 7. Based on the CDR3 plus reference TRBV7-9 and TRBJ2-3, the full variable domain is DTGVSQNPRHKITKRGQNVTFRCDPISEHNRLYWYRQTLGQGPEFLTYFQNEAQLEKSRLLSDRFSAERPKGSFSTLEIQRTEQGDSAMYLCASNRQGPTDTQYFGPGTRLTVL.

This sequence joins TRBV10-3 and TRBJ2-1; TRBD1 matches 8 bases. V dropped 7 bases and J dropped 8; count of bases not matched to a gene: 10. The CDR3 length is 14 residues. Looked up from germline, CDR1 is ENHRY and CDR2 is SYGVKD. CDR3 residues: CAITGGRVSDEQFF. The CDR3 DNA follows: TGTGCCATCACAGGGGGCAGAGTTAGCGATGAGCAGTTCTTC.

This clonotype occurred a few times. This chain uses TRBV29-1 with TRBJ1-2; TRBD1 aligns across 7 bases. This CDR3 has 12 residues. The trim removed 4 bases at V and 4 bases at J, leaving 3 bases unmatched. Germline V CDR1 and CDR2: SQVTM, ANQGSEA. CDR3 bases: TGCAGCGTTGCCAGGGGGACCTATGGCTACACCTTC. It is translated as CSVARGTYGYTF.

V and J are TRBV7-2 and TRBJ2-5, with D unclear. Per the germline V gene, CDR1 is SGHTA and CDR2 is FQGNSA. There are 14 residues in the CDR3. V lost 2 bases and J 2 bases, leaving 9 bases between the germline ends. CDR3 DNA sequence: TGTGCCAGCAGCTTATTTACAACACAAGAGACCCAGTACTTC. Protein: CASSLFTTQETQYF.

This clonotype was seen a few times. V and J are TRBV5-1 and TRBJ2-7, with D tentatively TRBD1 (5 bases). Germline CDR1 SGHRS, CDR2 YFSETQ. V was trimmed by 0 bases and J by 2 bases, leaving 12 bases between them. CDR3 size: 15 residues. CDR3 DNA: TGCGCCAGCAGCTTGGGGCAGGGCGAGCCCTACGAGCAGTACGTC. Residues: CASSLGQGEPYEQYV.

The rearrangement uses TRBV11-2 and TRBJ2-7; 8 nucleotides align to TRBD2. Germline CDR1 reads SGHAT; CDR2 reads FQNNGV. The CDR3 runs to 14 residues. V lost 5 bases to trimming and J lost 6 bases; unmatched junction nucleotides: 9. The CDR3 DNA follows: TGTGCCAGCAGCCGGGGGGGGGGCTCAAGCGAGCAGTACTTC. It specifies CASSRGGGSSEQYF.